This T cell receptor (beta chain) emerged from a study of molecular identifiers for immune sequencing clone quantification. General study points: Clones above 20 RNA copies contained over 97% of effector molecules and under 1% of naive molecules.

Worth noting for this clonotype: Its specificity is not known. A junction end diverges from the germline sequence, so it may reflect a read error.

TCRdb reprocessed the PCR reads via MiXCR and lists one record per CDR3 protein. The data show about 510,000 distinct CDR3 sequences, 25% seen once. The receptor was derived from a human donor in good health. Some libraries in this study had Jurkat cell RNA spiked in. Specimen: naive CD8+ T cells from blood, with Jurkat cell RNA spiked in. The subset here: FACS-sorted CD8+CD4-CCR7+CD45RA+ naive T cells.

For the CDR3, the DNA is TGTGCCAGCACCATGACTCCAGGGAAGTTTGAAGAAAAACTGCTTTTT. Encoded protein: CASTMTPGKFEEKLLF. The chain couples TRBV6-2 or TRBV6-3 to TRBJ1-4; perhaps TRBD1 as D (5 bases). The CDR3 length is 16 residues. Germline V lookup: CDR1 MNHEY, CDR2 SVGEGT.